This TCR beta chain was sequenced during a study of blood T cells in healthy people across ages. The CDR3 consists of 18 residues. V lost 0 bases to trimming and J lost 1 base; unmatched junction nucleotides: 4. CDR1 is LGHNA, CDR2 YNFKEQ, per germline. PCR was performed a second time for about 7 to 12 cycles using a sample-barcoded 5' primer and a J-beta primer mix. Tags on each cDNA molecule came from a template-switch adaptor with 12 random nucleotides. TCRdb fed the 5' RACE reads into MiXCR, producing one record per CDR3 protein. The repertoire holds 850,000 to 1,000,000 distinct CDR3 sequences, with about 48% as singletons. The study, taken as a whole, reports: Higher naive T cell percentage went strongly together with higher TCR beta diversity.

This clonotype was counted a few times. The antigen remains undetermined. The receptor's source is a man aged 25-45 years in good health. This sequence joins TRBV4-2 and TRBJ2-1; the match to TRBD2 covers 12 bases. The sequenced sample consisted of blood. CDR3 in DNA: TGTGCCAGCAGCCAAGATGCGACTAGCGGGGGATCCTACAATGAGCAGTTCTTC. Translation: CASSQDATSGGSYNEQFF.